Listed below are T cell receptor beta chains from one sample, sequenced in a study of blood T cell repertoires in COVID-19. Method: immunoSEQ multiplex PCR; TCRdb's copy keeps in-frame clones and lacks some. Among under 100,000 clones listed, roughly 80% were seen once. The source material was peripheral blood. Every receptor here comes from an elderly man with active or convalescent COVID-19. The conserved cysteine and the conserved F or W are not part of the CDR3 here.

v_gene	j_gene	CDR3aa
TRBV5-1	TRBJ2-3	ASSGTSGGSDTQY
TRBV5-1	TRBJ2-3	ASSLEPSGSTDTQY
TRBV3-1/TRBV3-2	TRBJ1-2	ASSPGGAGGYT
TRBV20-1	TRBJ1-3	SASNRASGNTIY
TRBV7-9	TRBJ1-1	ASSLDGAGRITEAF
TRBV9	TRBJ2-3	ASSVRGGSGVTQY
TRBV5-1	TRBJ2-1	ASSPRVSNNEQF
TRBV5-1	TRBJ2-3	ASSSDRRRTTDTQY
TRBV19	TRBJ1-2	ASSAWTGNGLYGYT
TRBV28	TRBJ1-6	ASESVQGGSPLH
TRBV6-5	TRBJ1-1	ASSYDLSAGGTEAF
TRBV5-1	TRBJ2-6	ASSLRTGGFSGANVLT
TRBV23-1	TRBJ1-4	ASSRRGPSNEKLF
TRBV10-3	TRBJ1-6	AISPDRGSGNSPLH
TRBV5-4	TRBJ2-1	ASSPQRGEDNEQF
TRBV5-1	TRBJ1-1	ASSSLRTGRDTEAF